This record concerns one T cell receptor beta chain sequence. This clone came up a few times. The clone's antigen remains unknown. No per-base quality is available; no much larger clone lies one base away. This entry belongs to a study of beta chain features in type 1 diabetes listed by TCRdb under 2018. Study-level background: Mean age, gender distribution, total cell number and subset yield did not differ between patients and healthy donors. The study compared the TCRB repertoires of sorted circulating CD4+ T cell subsets in recently diagnosed type 1 diabetes patients with those in matched healthy donors. A total of some 100,000,000 sorted cells were examined across all samples, and the number of cells per subset was strongly correlated with RNA yield. Regulatory and stem cell-like memory subsets were isolated from only 8 patients and roughly 8 healthy donors, whereas naive and central memory subsets came from all 30 or so donors. The study at large found these results: Fewer insertions and more nucleotide deletions at VDJ recombination sites were observed in patients with type 1 diabetes, implying thymic rearrangement abnormalities. Type 1 diabetes patients showed a moderate but significant shortening of TCRB CDR3 length in all four CD4+ subsets. Because cDNA was sequenced instead of genomic DNA, highly expressing activated cells could be over-represented, though the groups showed no difference in activation or CD3 levels. Naive, central memory and regulatory TCRB repertoires appeared to be more alike among patients than among healthy donors. PCR may preferentially amplify shorter templates, but because patient and control samples were amplified and corrected together, any resulting skew would affect both groups equally. Only small numbers of individuals were included in the HLA sub-analyses, which left unresolved whether HLA type had any influence on TCRB rearrangement.

A single peripheral blood draw of approximately 110 mL on average was collected from each donor into heparinised tubes. Using a panel that included CD45RO, CCR7, CD25, CD127, CD95 and CD27, naive, central memory, regulatory and stem cell-like memory CD4+ T cells were sorted on a BD FACSAria II. All sorted populations exceeded 95% purity. Right away, PBMCs were isolated by Lymphoprep density gradient centrifugation and were stained directly, with no culture step. So that batch effects would be minimized, each experiment stained and sorted samples in pairs, pairing one healthy donor with one patient. The entire amount of isolated RNA was reverse transcribed using the High Capacity cDNA Reverse Transcription Kit, so the sequenced TCRB transcripts were expressed ones. Deep immunoSEQ sequencing was performed on naive, central memory and regulatory T cell samples, with an average of about 4 million total reads per sample. Sorted cells were lysed in RLT buffer and RNA was extracted with DNase-treated RNeasy Micro or Mini kits, depending on cell number. To prevent cross-contamination, every cell subset was processed on its own, while patient and healthy donor samples were processed together. The immunoSEQ multiplex PCR was used to amplify TCRB sequences from cDNA, yielding 87-bp fragments that span the CDR3 region. Sequencing of the amplicons was performed on the Illumina HiSeq platform. In the original analysis: PCR bias was computationally corrected using synthetic template baselines, reads within Hamming distance 2 were collapsed, and singletons that could not be merged were discarded. Reads were aligned against IMGT so that V, D and J genes, CDR3 length and insertions or deletions at six rearrangement sites could be assigned. Within each subset, clonotype counts were normalized to sorted cell number, after which true diversity and Gini coefficients were computed with the tcR R package. Repertoire sharing was quantified using the overlap coefficient calculated on TCRB nucleotide sequences. Out-of-frame TCRB sequences from naive cells were analyzed as a proxy for the pre-selection repertoire. TCRdb's version of the immuneACCESS table is confined to in-frame rearrangements and falls short of the full clone set. An unresolved V gene accounts for under half of the shortfall where checked; the remainder is of unknown origin. V, J and clone size were drawn from that table, and D and trimming were deduced from the DNA. In this sample the table shows about 620,000 clones, about 14% of which occur a single time. 0.09% to 0.095% of the sample rests with the top ten.

The clonotype comes from a man between 18 and 35 years old in good health. Sequencing was performed on naive CD4+ T cells from blood. Explained via the paper, the cell subset or site label denotes: true naive CD4+ T cells.

The sequenced DNA is TGTGCCAGTAGTATAGGGAGGGCCGATACCGGGGAGCTGTTTTTT. The translation is CASSIGRADTGELFF. This receptor chain uses TRBV19 and TRBJ2-2, and possibly TRBD2, on 6 matching bases. Spanning cysteine to phenylalanine, the CDR3 consists of 15 amino acids. The read is trimmed to its CDR3 DNA, 45 bases read in frame from base 1. Via the germline V gene (reference sequence), CDR1 is LNHDA and CDR2 SQIVND. Cut back by 1 base and 5 bases, the V and J ends lie 11 bases apart. This CDR3, with the reference TRBV19 and TRBJ2-2 proteins standing in past its ends, gives the full variable domain DGGITQSPKYLFRKEGQNVTLSCEQNLNHDAMYWYRQDPGQGLRLIYYSQIVNDFQKGDIAEGYSVSREKKESFPLTVTSAQKNPTAFYLCASSIGRADTGELFFGEGSRLTVL.